These T cell receptor beta chains were read from a single sample in a study of T cell changes during pregnancy in multiple sclerosis. Sequencing used immunoSEQ multiplex PCR; TCRdb keeps in-frame clones, though not all of them. The data hold approximately 53,000 clones, with 80% to 95% observed a single time. Sequenced here: CD4+ T cells from peripheral blood mononuclear cells, sampled in the third trimester of pregnancy. The receptors were gathered from a female donor with multiple sclerosis, enrolled in a pregnancy study. Both conserved end residues are part of each CDR3. The D gene is left open where the match is weak. The listing skips clone size in some rows; elsewhere it reads once, few, many or a size class.

NA TRBD1 TRBJ1-4 TRBV4-2 TGTGCCAGCAGCCAGCTTTTAGACAGGGATCGAGGAGAAAAACTGTTTTTT CASSQLLDRDRGEKLFF
NA TRBD2 TRBJ2-5 TRBV19 TGTGCCAGTAGTAGAACCGGGACTAGCGGGGGGGCGAAGACCCAGTACTTC CASSRTGTSGGAKTQYF
NA TRBD1 TRBJ1-1 TRBV5-4 TGTGCCAGCAGCTTGGAGACAGGGGTGACTGAAGCTTTCTTT CASSLETGVTEAFF
NA TRBD1 TRBJ1-5 TRBV5-6 TGTGCCAGCAGCCCAGACAGGGGCAATCAGCCCCAGCATTTT CASSPDRGNQPQHF
NA TRBD1 TRBJ1-1 TRBV4-1 TGCGCCAGCAGCCAAGCGGCAGGGGGAGCGAACACTGAAGCTTTCTTT CASSQAAGGANTEAFF
once NA TRBJ2-1 TRBV7-7 TGTGCTAGCAGCTTAGGAGGTTCCGGTGAGCAGTTCTTC CASSLGGSGEQFF
once NA TRBJ1-1 TRBV19 TGTGCCAGTAGCCTACAGGGTGGGAACACTGAAGCTTTCTTT CASSLQGGNTEAFF
NA TRBD1 TRBJ1-1 TRBV18 TGTGCCAGCTCACCCGACAGGACAGGGATGAACACTGAAGCTTTCTTT CASSPDRTGMNTEAFF
NA TRBD1 TRBJ1-5 TRBV19 TGTGCCAGTAGTATGGACAGGGGCGTGGTGGGTAATCAGCCCCAGCATTTT CASSMDRGVVGNQPQHF
NA NA TRBJ2-1 TRBV19 TGTGCCAGTAGTGAGGCGGGGACCAGCCCCGTTGAGCAGTTCTTC CASSEAGTSPVEQFF
NA NA TRBJ2-7 TRBV7-2 TGTGCCAGCAGCGGTGGTGGGGGACAAAACTACGAGCAGTACTTC CASSGGGGQNYEQYF
NA TRBD1 TRBJ1-4 TRBV27 TGTGCCAGCGCCCGGGACAGGGCGACAAAACTGTTTTTT CASARDRATKLFF
NA TRBD2 TRBJ2-1 TRBV7-3 TGTGCCAGCAGCTTAACCCCACTAGCGGGGGGGCCCAATGAGCAGTTCTTC CASSLTPLAGGPNEQFF
NA NA TRBJ2-3 TRBV6-6 TGTGCCAGCAGGACAGCGGGTTCTAGCACAGATACGCAGTATTTT CASRTAGSSTDTQYF
NA TRBD2 TRBJ2-7 TRBV19 TGTGCCAGTAGGGGCATCGAAGCGGGGAGGGGCGAGCAGTACTTC CASRGIEAGRGEQYF
NA TRBD2 TRBJ2-7 TRBV7-2 TGTGCCAGCAGCTTAGTTGCAGCGGGGTCCTACGAGCAGTACTTC CASSLVAAGSYEQYF
once NA TRBJ1-3 TRBV5-6 TGTGCCAGCAGCTTATATTCTCCTAGCTCTGGAAACACCATATATTTT CASSLYSPSSGNTIYF
once NA TRBJ2-5 TRBV7-9 TGTGCCAGCAGCTTCCTGGGGGCCGGGCAAGAGACCCAGTACTTC CASSFLGAGQETQYF
NA NA TRBJ1-4 TRBV13 TGTGCCAGCAGCAAAAAGGGGAAAGCTAATGAAAAACTGTTTTTT CASSKKGKANEKLFF
NA NA TRBJ1-6 TRBV2 TGTGCCAGCGACCCAACAGGGAACGAGAATTCACCCCTCCACTTT CASDPTGNENSPLHF
NA NA TRBJ1-1 TRBV18 TGTGCCAGCTCGCGGGGGGGAGTGGCTGAAGCTTTCTTT CASSRGGVAEAFF
NA NA TRBJ1-2 TRBV20-1 TGCGGGGGCGGTGCTAACTATGGCTACACCTTC CGGGANYGYTF
NA NA TRBJ1-3 TRBV30 TGTGCCTGGAGTGTGGGGCAGGGGTCCGGAAACACCATATATTTT CAWSVGQGSGNTIYF
NA TRBD2 TRBJ2-5 TRBV7-2 TGTGCCAGCAGCCAACAGCCGGGGGGGGCCTTAGAGACCCAGTACTTC CASSQQPGGALETQYF
NA TRBD2 TRBJ2-1 TRBV9 TGTGCCAGCAGCGTAGAAGCGGGGGGGTACAATGAGCAGTTCTTC CASSVEAGGYNEQFF
NA TRBD2 TRBJ2-3 TRBV10-3 TGTGCCATCACCCCGACTAGCGGGGGGGTCACAGATACGCAGTATTTT CAITPTSGGVTDTQYF
NA TRBD1 TRBJ1-1 TRBV5-4 TGTGCCAGCAGCTCTGGGTGGGACAGGGGAGCTTTCTTT CASSSGWDRGAFF